The 2 T cell receptor beta chains given below trace back to one sample, sequenced in a study of blood T cell repertoires in COVID-19. The assay was immunoSEQ multiplex PCR, and TCRdb's table has in-frame clones only and misses some. The table records 97,000 or so clones, approximately 84% of them present only once. The material sequenced was peripheral blood. These receptors were obtained from a man in his 70s with acute or convalescent COVID-19.

The chain uses TRBV5-1 and TRBJ2-1; 7 bases agree with TRBD2. The V segment lost 0 bases and the J segment 3 bases; nucleotides outside the gene matches: 6. The CDR3 sequence is 16 residues long. Per the germline V gene, CDR1 is SGHRS and CDR2 is YFSETQ. The CDR3 loop reads CASSLGVASGYNEQFF. The CDR3 coding sequence is TGCGCCAGCAGCTTGGGGGTGGCTAGCGGCTACAATGAGCAGTTCTTC.

The V call is TRBV30, the J call TRBJ2-7; D unclear. V was shortened by 1 base and J by 6 bases, with 10 bases between the two germline ends. The CDR3 covers 12 residues. Germline values: CDR1 GTSNPN, CDR2 SVGIG (reference sequence). This CDR3 reads CAWSGLGGEQYF. DNA of the CDR3: TGTGCCTGGAGTGGGCTAGGCGGCGAGCAGTACTTC.